The 10 T cell receptor beta chains below all came from one sample that was sequenced in a study of blood T cell repertoires in COVID-19. The data were produced by immunoSEQ multiplex PCR, yet TCRdb's version contains in-frame clones alone and is incomplete. Here the sample spans around 260,000 clones, 83% being singletons. The specimen sequenced was peripheral blood. Receptors were obtained from a man aged 55 to 70 who had recovered from COVID-19.

The chain couples TRBV5-1 to TRBJ1-1, with D possibly matching TRBD1 (5 bases). The V end lost 0 bases, the J end lost 2 bases, and 8 bases lay between the germline ends. The CDR3 contains 14 residues. Germline V gene sequence: CDR1 SGHRS, CDR2 YFSETQ. The CDR3 sequence is CASSLGTSNTEAFF. CDR3 sequence (DNA): TGCGCCAGCAGCTTGGGGACATCCAACACTGAAGCTTTCTTT.

This clone appeared a few times. The chain joins TRBV10-2 to TRBJ1-2, with 9 nucleotides matching TRBD1. This CDR3 is 13 amino acids long. Germline-derived CDR1 and CDR2 are WSHSY and SAAADI. Trimming cost V 3 bases and J 7 bases; bases outside gene matches: 3. The CDR3 loop is CASSDTGGSGYTF. The CDR3, as DNA: TGCGCCAGCAGTGATACAGGGGGCAGTGGCTACACCTTC.

The chain has TRBV2 and TRBJ2-7; TRBD2 matches at 7 bases. Trimming took 4 bases from V and 6 from J; bases not matched to a gene: 12. From germline, CDR1 is SNHLY and CDR2 FYNNEI. The CDR3 has 15 residues. The CDR3 is CASSASPSGTGEQYF. CDR3 DNA sequence: TGTGCCAGCAGTGCTTCGCCTAGCGGCACGGGCGAGCAGTACTTC.

The CDR3: CSVNGASGSTDTQYF. Here the CDR3 DNA reads TGCAGCGTCAACGGAGCTAGCGGCAGCACAGATACGCAGTATTTT. The rearrangement uses TRBV29-1 and TRBJ2-3; 7 positions agree with TRBD2. V trimming: 6 bases; J trimming: 0 bases; junction bases outside the gene matches: 9. This CDR3 is 15 amino acids long. Germline CDR1 SQVTM, CDR2 ANQGSEA.

The rearrangement joins TRBV28 to TRBJ1-2; 8 positions match TRBD1. This CDR3 is built from 14 residues. J gave up 2 bases and V 6 bases, and 5 bases lay outside the gene matches. The germline V gene has CDR1 MDHEN and CDR2 SYDVKM. CDR3 in amino acids: CASRTGGQNYGYTF. The DNA of the CDR3 is TGTGCCAGCAGAACAGGGGGACAGAACTATGGCTACACCTTC.

V is TRBV18 and J is TRBJ2-5; TRBD1 matches at 8 bases. The CDR3 consists of 15 residues. V shed 5 bases and J 5 bases; nucleotides not matched to a gene: 10. Germline V gene data show CDR1 as KGHSH and CDR2 as LQKENI. This CDR3 reads CASSAVPGGGETQYF. The CDR3 DNA reads TGTGCCAGCTCAGCAGTTCCAGGGGGCGGTGAGACCCAGTACTTC.

CDR3 residues: CASSETGGPYNEQFF. Here the CDR3 DNA reads TGTGCCAGCAGTGAGACAGGGGGCCCCTACAATGAGCAGTTCTTC. V and J are TRBV25-1 and TRBJ2-1; 10 bases align to TRBD1. This CDR3 has 15 residues. The germline gives CDR1 MGHDK, CDR2 SYGVNS. V dropped 3 bases and J dropped 2; count of bases not matched to a gene: 1.

This chain links TRBV18 with TRBJ2-3, with TRBD1 matching over 9 bases. Germline V gene data show CDR1 as KGHSH and CDR2 as LQKENI. The trim removed 5 bases at V and 2 bases at J, leaving 5 bases unmatched. This CDR3 spans 15 amino acids. The CDR3 DNA sequence: TGTGCCAGCTCATCGGACAGGGGCCCCACAGATACGCAGTATTTT. The encoded protein is CASSSDRGPTDTQYF.

The chain has TRBV7-9 and TRBJ2-5; 7 bases are shared with TRBD2. V dropped 4 bases and J dropped 5; count of bases not matched to a gene: 16. Germline V gives CDR1 SEHNR, CDR2 FQNEAQ (reference sequence). The CDR3 loop spans 17 amino acids. The chain's CDR3 is CASSSGGLARGGETQYF. The DNA for the CDR3 is TGTGCCAGCAGCTCGGGAGGACTGGCCCGAGGCGGGGAGACCCAGTACTTC.

This clone has a handful of counts. This chain uses TRBV20-1 with TRBJ1-1; no definite D call. V was clipped by 3 bases and J by 6 bases, with 11 bases between them. The CDR3 spans 12 residues. CDR1 and CDR2 (germline): DFQATT, SNEGSKA (reference sequence). The CDR3 loop reads CSASSAAPEAFF. CDR3 nucleotide sequence: TGCAGTGCTAGTTCGGCAGCGCCTGAAGCTTTCTTT.